This T cell receptor (beta chain) was observed in a study of T cell clonotyping in hematopoietic cell transplantation. Study-wide results and caveats: Without cell sorting, CD4 versus CD8 contributions remain unresolved. At the given depth, recipient repertoires were over 97% de novo clonotypes. After transplant, recipient diversity fell while pathologically expanded clonotypes grew through day 180.

This clone occurred a few times. Antigen: not known. Method: immunoSEQ multiplex PCR; TCRdb's copy keeps in-frame clones and lacks some. The repertoire includes about 15,000 clones, 70% to 90% of them detected once, and approximately 4.5% sits in the top ten. V trimming: 5 bases; J trimming: 0 bases; junction bases outside the gene matches: 5. Looked up from germline, CDR1 is PRHDT and CDR2 is FYEKMQ (reference sequence). This CDR3 has 16 residues. This chain joins TRBV13 and TRBJ2-2; the match to TRBD2 covers 8 bases. Material for sequencing was peripheral blood mononuclear cells. The receptor was derived from a woman aged 40 to 50 in good health. Some clones in this sample may be carry-over from other donors' samples. The CDR3 is CASSPWTSTNTGELFF. In DNA, the CDR3 is TGTGCCAGCAGCCCCTGGACTAGCACGAACACCGGGGAGCTGTTTTTT.